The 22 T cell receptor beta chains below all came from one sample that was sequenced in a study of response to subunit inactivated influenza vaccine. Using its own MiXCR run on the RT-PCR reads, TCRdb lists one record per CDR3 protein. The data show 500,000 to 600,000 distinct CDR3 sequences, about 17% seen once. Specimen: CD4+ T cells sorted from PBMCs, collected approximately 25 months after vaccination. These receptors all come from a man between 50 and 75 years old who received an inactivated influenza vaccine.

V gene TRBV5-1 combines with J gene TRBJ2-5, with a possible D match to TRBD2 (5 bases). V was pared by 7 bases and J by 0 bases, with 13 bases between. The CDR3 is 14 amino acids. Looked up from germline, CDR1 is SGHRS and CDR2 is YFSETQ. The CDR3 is CASSLLANQETQYF. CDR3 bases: TGCGCCAGCTCACTGCTAGCAAACCAAGAGACCCAGTACTTC.

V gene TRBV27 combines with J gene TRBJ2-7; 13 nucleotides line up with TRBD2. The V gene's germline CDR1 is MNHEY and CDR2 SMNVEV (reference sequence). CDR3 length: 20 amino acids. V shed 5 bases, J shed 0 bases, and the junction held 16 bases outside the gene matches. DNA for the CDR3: TGTGCCAGCAGTCGGTACGCGGGACTAGCGGGGCCACTGCTCTCCTACGAGCAGTACTTC. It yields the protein CASSRYAGLAGPLLSYEQYF.

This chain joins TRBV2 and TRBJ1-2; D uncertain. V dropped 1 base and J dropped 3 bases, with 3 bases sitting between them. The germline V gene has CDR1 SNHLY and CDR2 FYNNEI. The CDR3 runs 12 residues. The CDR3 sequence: CASSEDYYGYTF. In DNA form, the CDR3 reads TGTGCCAGCAGTGAAGATTACTATGGCTACACCTTC.

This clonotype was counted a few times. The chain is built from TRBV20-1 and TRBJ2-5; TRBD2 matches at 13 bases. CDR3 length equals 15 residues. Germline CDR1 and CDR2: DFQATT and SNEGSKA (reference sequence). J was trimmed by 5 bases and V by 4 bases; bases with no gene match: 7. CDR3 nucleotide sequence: TGCAGTGCTACCGCGACTAGCGGGAGGCAGGAGACCCAGTACTTC. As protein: CSATATSGRQETQYF.

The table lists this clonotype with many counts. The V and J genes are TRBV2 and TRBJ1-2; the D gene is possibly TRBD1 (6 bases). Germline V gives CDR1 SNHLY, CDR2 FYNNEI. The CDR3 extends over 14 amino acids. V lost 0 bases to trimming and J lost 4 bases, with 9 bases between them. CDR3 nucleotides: TGTGCCAGCAGTGAAGCGGGCAGGGGCTATGGCTACACCTTC. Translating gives CASSEAGRGYGYTF. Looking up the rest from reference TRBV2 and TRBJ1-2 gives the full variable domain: EPEVTQTPSHQVTQMGQEVILRCVPISNHLYFYWYRQILGQKVEFLVSFYNNEISEKSEIFDDQFSVERPDGSNFTLKIRSTKLEDSAMYFCASSEAGRGYGYTFGSGTRLTVV.

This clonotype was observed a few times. The CDR3 reads CASRLAFSTDTQYF. The CDR3 nucleotides are TGTGCCAGCAGACTAGCGTTTAGCACAGATACGCAGTATTTT. V usage is TRBV2 and J usage is TRBJ2-3; 7 nucleotides agree with TRBD2. J was trimmed by 0 bases and V by 6 bases; bases with no gene match: 3. The CDR3 is made up of 14 amino acids. Per the germline V gene, CDR1 is SNHLY and CDR2 is FYNNEI.

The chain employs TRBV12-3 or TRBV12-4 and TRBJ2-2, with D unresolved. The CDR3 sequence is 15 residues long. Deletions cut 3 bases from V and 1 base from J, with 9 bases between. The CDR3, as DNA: TGTGCCAGCAGTTTCGGGCAGAGGAACACCGGGGAGCTGTTTTTT. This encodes CASSFGQRNTGELFF.

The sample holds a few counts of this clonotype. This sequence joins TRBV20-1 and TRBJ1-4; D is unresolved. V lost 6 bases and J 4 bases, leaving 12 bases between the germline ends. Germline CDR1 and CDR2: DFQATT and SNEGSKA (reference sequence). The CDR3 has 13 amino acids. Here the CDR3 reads CSAMPGRNEKLFF. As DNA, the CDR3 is TGCAGTGCAATGCCCGGGCGTAATGAAAAACTGTTTTTT.

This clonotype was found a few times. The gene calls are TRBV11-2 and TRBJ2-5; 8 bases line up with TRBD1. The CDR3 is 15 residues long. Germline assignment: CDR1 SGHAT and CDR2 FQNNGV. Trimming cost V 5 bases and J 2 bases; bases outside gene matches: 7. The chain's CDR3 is CASSRSTGEQETQYF. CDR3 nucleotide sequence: TGTGCCAGCAGCCGATCGACAGGGGAACAAGAGACCCAGTACTTC.

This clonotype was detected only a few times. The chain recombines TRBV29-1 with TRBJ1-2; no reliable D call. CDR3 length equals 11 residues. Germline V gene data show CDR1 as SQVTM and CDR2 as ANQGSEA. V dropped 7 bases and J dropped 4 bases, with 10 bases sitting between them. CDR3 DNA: TGCAGCGCCTGGTCTAGCTATGGCTACACCTTC. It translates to CSAWSSYGYTF.

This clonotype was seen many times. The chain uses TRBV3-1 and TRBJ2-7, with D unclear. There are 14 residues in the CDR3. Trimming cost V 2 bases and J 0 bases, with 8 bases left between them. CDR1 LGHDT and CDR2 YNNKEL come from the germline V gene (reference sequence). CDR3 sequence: CASSQQLSSYEQYF. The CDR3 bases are TGTGCCAGCAGCCAACAGTTGAGCTCCTACGAGCAGTACTTC.

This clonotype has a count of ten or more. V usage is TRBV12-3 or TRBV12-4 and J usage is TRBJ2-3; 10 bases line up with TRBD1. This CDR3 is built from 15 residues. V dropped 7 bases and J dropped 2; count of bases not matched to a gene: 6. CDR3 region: CASKPGQGYTDTQYF. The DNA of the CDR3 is TGTGCCAGCAAACCGGGACAGGGGTACACAGATACGCAGTATTTT.

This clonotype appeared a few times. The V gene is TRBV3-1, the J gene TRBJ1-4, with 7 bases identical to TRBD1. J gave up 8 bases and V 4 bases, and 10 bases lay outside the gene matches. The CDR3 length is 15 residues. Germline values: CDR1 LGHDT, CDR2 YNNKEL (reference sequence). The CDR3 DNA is TGTGCCAGCAGCCCTTGGGACAGACCTCAGGAAAAACTGTTTTTT. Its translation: CASSPWDRPQEKLFF.

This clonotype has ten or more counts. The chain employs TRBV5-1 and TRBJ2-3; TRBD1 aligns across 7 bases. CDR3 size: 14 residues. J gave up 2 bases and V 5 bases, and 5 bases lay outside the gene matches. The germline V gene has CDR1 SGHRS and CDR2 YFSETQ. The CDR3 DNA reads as TGCGCCAGCAGTCATGGACAGGACACAGATACGCAGTATTTT. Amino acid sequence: CASSHGQDTDTQYF.

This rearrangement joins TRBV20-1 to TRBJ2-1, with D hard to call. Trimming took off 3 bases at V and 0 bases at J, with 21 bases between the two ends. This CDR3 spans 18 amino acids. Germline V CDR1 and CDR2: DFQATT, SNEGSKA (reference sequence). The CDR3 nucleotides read TGCAGTGCTAGGGTCCCTAAATACGGCGGAAGCTCCTACAATGAGCAGTTCTTC. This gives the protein CSARVPKYGGSSYNEQFF.

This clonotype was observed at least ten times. The CDR3 sequence is CSARDGTVNTEAFF. CDR3 sequence (DNA): TGCAGTGCTAGAGATGGGACGGTGAACACTGAAGCTTTCTTT. The V and J genes are TRBV20-1 and TRBJ1-1; maybe TRBD1 (5 bases). V lost 0 bases to trimming and J lost 0 bases, with 8 bases between them. This CDR3 contains 14 residues. Germline loops: CDR1 DFQATT, CDR2 SNEGSKA (reference sequence).

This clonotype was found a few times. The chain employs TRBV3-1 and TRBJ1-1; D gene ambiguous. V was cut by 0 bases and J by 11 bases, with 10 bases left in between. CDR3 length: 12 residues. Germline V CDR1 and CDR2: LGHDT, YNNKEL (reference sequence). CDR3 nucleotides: TGTGCCAGCAGCCAAGAGGGGAGGAACGCTTTCTTT. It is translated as CASSQEGRNAFF.

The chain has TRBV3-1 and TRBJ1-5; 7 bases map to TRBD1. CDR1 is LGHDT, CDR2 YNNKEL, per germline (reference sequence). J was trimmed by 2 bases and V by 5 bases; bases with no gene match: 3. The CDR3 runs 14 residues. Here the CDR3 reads CASSSGTGNQPQHF. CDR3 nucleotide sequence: TGTGCCAGCAGCTCAGGGACAGGCAATCAGCCCCAGCATTTT.

CDR3 DNA sequence: TGTGCCAGCAGCTTGACCCTCGGTTCGAACACCGGGGAGCTGTTTTTT. Translated: CASSLTLGSNTGELFF. J is TRBJ2-2 and V is TRBV5-6; D is unclear. Per germline, CDR1 SGHDT and CDR2 YYEEEE. The V gene lost 1 base and the J gene lost 0 bases, with 10 bases spanning the gap. This CDR3 has 16 residues.

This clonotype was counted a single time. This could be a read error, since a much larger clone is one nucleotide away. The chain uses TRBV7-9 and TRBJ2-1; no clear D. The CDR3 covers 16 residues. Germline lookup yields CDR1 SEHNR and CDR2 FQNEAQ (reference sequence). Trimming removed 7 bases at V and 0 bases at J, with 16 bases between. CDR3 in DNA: TGTGCCAGCACCTTCGCCCTAGTGGTCTCCTACAATGAGCAGTTCTTC. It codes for CASTFALVVSYNEQFF. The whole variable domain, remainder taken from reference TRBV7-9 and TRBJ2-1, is DTGVSQNPRHKITKRGQNVTFRCDPISEHNRLYWYRQTLGQGPEFLTYFQNEAQLEKSRLLSDRFSAERPKGSFSTLEIQRTEQGDSAMYLCASTFALVVSYNEQFFGPGTRLTVL.

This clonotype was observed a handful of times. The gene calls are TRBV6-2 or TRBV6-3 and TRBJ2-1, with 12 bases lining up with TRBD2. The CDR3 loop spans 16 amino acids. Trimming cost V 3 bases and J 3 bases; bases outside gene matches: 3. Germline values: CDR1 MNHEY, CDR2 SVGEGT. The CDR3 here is CASSYLAGGDYNEQFF. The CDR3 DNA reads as TGTGCCAGCAGTTATCTAGCGGGGGGGGACTACAATGAGCAGTTCTTC.

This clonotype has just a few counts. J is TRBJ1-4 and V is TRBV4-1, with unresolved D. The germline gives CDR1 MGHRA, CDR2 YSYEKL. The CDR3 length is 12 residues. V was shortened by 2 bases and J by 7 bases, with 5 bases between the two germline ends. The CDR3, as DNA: TGCGCCAGCAGCCAACGGGCTGAAAAACTGTTTTTT. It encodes CASSQRAEKLFF.